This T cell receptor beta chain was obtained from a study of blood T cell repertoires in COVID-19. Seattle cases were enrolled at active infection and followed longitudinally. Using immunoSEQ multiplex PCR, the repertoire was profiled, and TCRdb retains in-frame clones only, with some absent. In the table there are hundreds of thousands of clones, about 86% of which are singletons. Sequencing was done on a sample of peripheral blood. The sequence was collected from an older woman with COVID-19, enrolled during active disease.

The CDR3: CATSSPFSGDFYGYTF. CDR3 sequence (DNA): TGTGCCACCAGCAGCCCTTTTTCTGGAGACTTCTATGGCTACACCTTC. The chain has TRBV15 and TRBJ1-2; D not certain. CDR3 length: 16 residues. Trimming left V 3 bases short and J 4 bases short, with 18 bases between. Per the germline V gene, CDR1 is LNHNV and CDR2 is YYDKDF (reference sequence).